The 25 T cell receptor beta chains listed next were all sequenced from one sample in a study of breast tumors, draining lymph nodes, adjacent tissues. Samples came from axillary lymph nodes draining the breast cancer. TCRdb independently ran MiXCR on the multiplex PCR reads; one entry per CDR3 protein. This sample carries roughly 130,000 distinct CDR3 sequences, nearly 20% of them seen once, and the ten largest clones take 3.5% to 4.5%. The sample consisted of axillary lymph node tissue. The receptors were sampled from a female donor with breast cancer. Some clones in this sample may be carry-over from other donors' samples.

At least ten counts were recorded for this clonotype. One end of the junction varies from germline; a read error may be responsible. The chain couples TRBV7-7 to TRBJ2-5; D ambiguous. The CDR3 extends over 14 amino acids. CDR1 is SSHAT and CDR2 is FNYEAQ in the germline V gene (reference sequence). CDR3 sequence: CASSLGYAQETQYF. The CDR3 DNA follows: TGTGCTAGCAGCTTAGGGTACGCACAAGAGACCCAGTACTTC. Looking up the rest from reference TRBV7-7 and TRBJ2-5 gives the full variable domain: GAGVSQSPRYKVTKRGQDVTLRCDPISSHATLYWYQQALGQGPEFLTYFNYEAQPDKSGLPSDRFSAERPEGSISTLTIQRTEQRDSAMYRCASSLGYAQETQYFGPGTRLLVL.

Here the CDR3 reads CASSLELAGGYGYTF. In DNA form, the CDR3 reads TGTGCCAGCAGCTTGGAACTAGCGGGAGGCTATGGCTACACCTTC. V usage is TRBV7-2 and J usage is TRBJ1-2; no firm D call. The V gene's germline CDR1 is SGHTA and CDR2 FQGNSA. The CDR3 is 15 amino acids. Trimming cost V 3 bases and J 4 bases, with 15 bases left between them.

J is TRBJ1-5 and V is TRBV6-2 or TRBV6-3; D remains ambiguous. The germline CDR1 and CDR2 sequences are MNHEY and SVGEGT. With 6 bases removed from V and 7 bases from J, the gap between germline ends came to 13 bases. The CDR3 sequence is 13 residues long. CDR3 loop: CASRANSQQPQHF. The CDR3 DNA sequence: TGTGCCAGCAGAGCCAACAGCCAACAGCCCCAGCATTTT.

This clonotype was observed at least ten times. This chain connects TRBV12-3 or TRBV12-4 to TRBJ1-5, with TRBD1 as a possible D gene (5 bases). V lost 6 bases to trimming and J lost 6 bases, with 15 bases between them. This CDR3 contains 14 residues. Here the CDR3 DNA reads TGTGCCAGCAGAGCCGGGACGGAAGGTCAGCCCCAGCATTTT. Its protein is CASRAGTEGQPQHF.

For this clonotype: This could be a read error, since a much larger clone is one nucleotide away. Since the CDR3 does not end with the conserved phenylalanine or tryptophan, this likely comes from a read error. The chain carries TRBV9 and TRBJ2-1, with unresolved D. The germline V and J ends were trimmed by 4 bases and 8 bases, with 19 bases remaining between them. This CDR3 comprises 15 residues. The germline V gene has CDR1 SGDLS and CDR2 YYNGEE. This CDR3 is CASSSVVSSTHEQFL. The CDR3 DNA follows: TGTGCCAGCAGCTCAGTAGTTTCATCCACCCATGAGCAGTTCCTC.

For this clonotype: A read error may explain this, as a much larger clone is one base away. This chain links TRBV6-5 with TRBJ1-2; the D is unclear. This CDR3 contains 13 residues. The V end lost 5 bases, the J end lost 8 bases, and 15 bases lay between the germline ends. The germline V gene has CDR1 MNHEY and CDR2 SVGAGI. The CDR3 DNA reads TGTGCCAGCAGTCCATCTAAGACCACAGGCTACACCTTC. Encoded protein: CASSPSKTTGYTF.

This clonotype was counted at least ten times. The rearrangement joins TRBV19 to TRBJ2-2; D is unclear. Per germline, CDR1 LNHDA and CDR2 SQIVND (reference sequence). Trimming removed 3 bases at V and 4 bases at J, with 6 bases between. The CDR3 consists of 13 residues. CDR3 residues: CASSIGPTGELFF. The DNA of the CDR3 is TGTGCCAGTAGTATCGGCCCCACCGGGGAGCTGTTTTTT.

This clonotype was counted at least ten times. The V gene is TRBV20-1, the J gene TRBJ1-2, with D possibly TRBD1 on 5 matching bases. CDR1 and CDR2 from the germline V gene are DFQATT and SNEGSKA (reference sequence). The CDR3 sequence is 13 residues long. V shed 6 bases and J shed 6 bases, with 17 bases lying between them. This CDR3 is CSAEEGQGDGYTF. The CDR3 DNA follows: TGCAGTGCCGAGGAAGGTCAGGGCGATGGCTACACCTTC.

The V and J genes are TRBV19 and TRBJ1-2, with D perhaps TRBD1 (5 bases). Trimming took off 3 bases at V and 4 bases at J, with 12 bases between the two ends. The CDR3 is made up of 14 amino acids. Germline V gives CDR1 LNHDA, CDR2 SQIVND (reference sequence). This CDR3 is CASSIPRDGYGYTF. CDR3 DNA: TGTGCCAGTAGTATCCCTCGGGACGGCTATGGCTACACCTTC.

Points on this clonotype: Since a much larger clone is just one base distant, this may be a read error. The chain links TRBV28 to TRBJ2-7; D is undetermined. Germline V gives CDR1 MDHEN, CDR2 SYDVKM. V gave up 3 bases and J gave up 3 bases, with 6 bases separating them. The CDR3 has 12 residues. The CDR3 protein is CASSLPYYEQYF. As DNA, the CDR3 is TGTGCCAGCAGTTTGCCCTACTACGAGCAGTACTTC.

This clonotype was seen at least ten times. The chain is built from TRBV3-1 and TRBJ1-3, with 7 bases lining up with TRBD1. The CDR3 is 14 residues long. V was clipped by 1 base and J by 11 bases; unmatched bases: 8. Germline CDR1 and CDR2: LGHDT and YNNKEL (reference sequence). The CDR3 DNA reads TGTGCCAGCAGCCAAGGGACAGGCGGTTGGGCCATATATTTT. Its translation is CASSQGTGGWAIYF. The full variable domain, rest sourced from reference TRBV3-1 and TRBJ1-3, is DTAVSQTPKYLVTQMGNDKSIKCEQNLGHDTMYWYKQDSKKFLKIMFSYNNKELIINETVPNRFSPKSPDKAHLNLHINSLELGDSAVYFCASSQGTGGWAIYFGEGSWLTVV.

The gene calls are TRBV20-1 and TRBJ2-1, with TRBD1 as a possible D gene (7 bases). Trimming took off 3 bases at V and 12 bases at J, with 15 bases between the two ends. CDR3 size: 12 residues. Germline CDR1 DFQATT, CDR2 SNEGSKA (reference sequence). The CDR3 DNA reads TGCAGTGCTAGGCCAAACAGGGGAGGGCAGTTCTTC. It encodes CSARPNRGGQFF.

On this clonotype: Being one base from a much bigger clone, this may be a read error. The chain employs TRBV7-9 and TRBJ1-4; D gene unclear. Looked up from germline, CDR1 is SEHNR and CDR2 is FQNEAQ (reference sequence). The CDR3 has 14 residues. CDR3 loop: CASRYRTNKEKLSF. The CDR3 DNA reads TGTGCCAGCAGATACCGGACGAACAAGGAAAAACTGTCTTTT.

This clonotype was detected many times. The V and J genes are TRBV11-3 and TRBJ2-1; TRBD2 matches 7 bases. The germline V gene encodes CDR1 SGHNT and CDR2 YENEEA. V dropped 5 bases and J dropped 8; count of bases not matched to a gene: 12. The CDR3 is 15 amino acids. CDR3 loop: CASSPGLDPLDEQFF. CDR3 sequence (DNA): TGTGCCAGCAGCCCCGGACTAGACCCTTTGGATGAGCAGTTCTTC.

This chain connects TRBV7-8 to TRBJ1-1; the D gene is possibly TRBD1 (5 bases). V was pared by 8 bases and J by 2 bases, with 15 bases between. Per germline, CDR1 SGHVS and CDR2 FQNEAQ. The CDR3 totals 14 residues. The CDR3 region has the DNA TGTGCCAGCGGAGCGGGGCAGGGAAACACTGAAGCTTTCTTT. It yields the protein CASGAGQGNTEAFF.

A word on this clonotype: A read error may be the cause here, since a much bigger clone is one base away. This chain uses TRBV20-1 with TRBJ2-7; possibly TRBD2 for D (6 bases). From germline, CDR1 is DFQATT and CDR2 SNEGSKA (reference sequence). V lost 5 bases and J lost 2, with 10 bases in between. The CDR3 runs to 12 residues. The CDR3 is CSAGGTPYEQYF. CDR3 nucleotide sequence: TGCAGTGCTGGCGGGACTCCCTACGAGCAGTACTTC.

CDR3 bases: TGTGCCAGCAGTGAACCCACGATGAACACTGAAGCTTTCTTT. Translated, it gives CASSEPTMNTEAFF. The V gene is TRBV2, the J gene TRBJ1-1; D unresolved. The germline gives CDR1 SNHLY, CDR2 FYNNEI. The CDR3 is 14 amino acids. V shed 2 bases and J shed 0 bases, with 7 bases lying between them.

In this sample, this clonotype turned up many times. The V gene is TRBV7-8, the J gene TRBJ2-7; no clear D gene. Germline lookup yields CDR1 SGHVS and CDR2 FQNEAQ. Trimming removed 3 bases at V and 3 bases at J, with 12 bases between. This CDR3 has 14 amino acids. The CDR3, as DNA: TGTGCCAGCAGCTTGTCCCCGGATGTCTACGAGCAGTACTTC. Residues: CASSLSPDVYEQYF.

A single count supports this clonotype. This sequence may be a read error, since a much larger clone differs from it by one base. V usage is TRBV9 and J usage is TRBJ2-3, with D perhaps matching TRBD2 (7 bases). Trimming shortened V by 3 bases and J by 0 bases, and 20 bases separated the two germline ends. There are 18 residues in the CDR3. From germline, CDR1 is SGDLS and CDR2 YYNGEE. The CDR3 here is CASSGSPGGFASTDTQYF. DNA of the CDR3: TGTGCCAGCAGCGGAAGCCCGGGGGGCTTCGCTAGCACAGATACGCAGTATTTT.

In its sample, this clonotype was seen many times. This sequence joins TRBV11-3 and TRBJ2-1; tentatively, D is TRBD1 (6 bases). The germline V and J ends were trimmed by 5 bases and 7 bases, with 18 bases remaining between them. The CDR3 runs 15 residues. Germline assignment: CDR1 SGHNT and CDR2 YENEEA. CDR3: CASSQTGYQVNEQFF. The CDR3, as DNA: TGTGCCAGCAGCCAGACAGGATATCAGGTGAATGAGCAGTTCTTC.

This clonotype was counted many times. The chain carries TRBV2 and TRBJ1-5; possibly TRBD1 for D (6 bases). The V gene lost 4 bases and the J gene lost 4 bases, with 11 bases spanning the gap. CDR1 SNHLY and CDR2 FYNNEI come from the germline V gene. The length of the CDR3 is 14 residues. CDR3: CASSGTGLNQPQHF. The CDR3 DNA sequence: TGTGCCAGCAGTGGAACAGGGCTTAATCAGCCCCAGCATTTT.

To note about this clonotype: It may be a read error: a sequence one base away is much more abundant. This chain connects TRBV4-1 to TRBJ2-3; 7 bases match TRBD2. Germline V gives CDR1 MGHRA, CDR2 YSYEKL. This CDR3 contains 15 residues. The CDR3 loop is CASSTVGGRRDKQYF. CDR3 DNA: TGCGCCAGCAGCACCGTGGGCGGGAGAAGGGATAAGCAGTATTTT.

This sequence joins TRBV27 and TRBJ2-1; D might be TRBD1 (6 bases). This CDR3 has 13 residues. Germline CDR1 and CDR2: MNHEY and SMNVEV (reference sequence). Trimming left V 1 base short and J 10 bases short, with 11 bases between. The CDR3 loop is CASSLLGQGEQFF. The CDR3 DNA reads as TGTGCCAGCAGTTTATTGGGCCAGGGGGAGCAGTTCTTC.

This clonotype was seen many times. The chain couples TRBV20-1 to TRBJ2-7; tentatively, D is TRBD1 (6 bases). Per germline, CDR1 DFQATT and CDR2 SNEGSKA (reference sequence). The CDR3 covers 13 residues. V was shortened by 5 bases and J by 3 bases, with 14 bases between the two germline ends. The DNA of the CDR3 is TGCAGTGCTCCCCGGGACAATTTCTACGAGCAGTACTTC. Protein product: CSAPRDNFYEQYF.

Details on this clonotype: A far larger clone is one base from this, pointing to a likely read error. The rearrangement uses TRBV6-6 and TRBJ2-1, with D hard to call. Germline lookup yields CDR1 MNHNY and CDR2 SVGAGI (reference sequence). CDR3 length: 10 residues. DNA of the CDR3: TGTGCCAGCGGCTACAATGAGCAGTCCTTC. Its protein is CASGYNEQSF.